This TCR beta chain was recorded in a study of blood T cell repertoires in COVID-19. Study as a whole: The United States, Italy and Spain supplied acute and convalescent COVID-19 samples. Nucleic acid was either cDNA or gDNA, and it came from T cells, B-cell-depleted T cells, or PBMCs.

In the original processing: Estimated nucleated cell counts came from reference gene primer amplification. Using immunoSEQ multiplex PCR, the repertoire was profiled, and TCRdb retains in-frame clones only, with some absent. Clone size and V and J calls were adopted from that table, with D and trimming inferred from the DNA. The data hold tens of thousands of clones, with 84% observed a single time. V lost 5 bases and J 7 bases, leaving 15 bases between the germline ends. The CDR3 totals 12 residues. Germline V gene lookup returns CDR1 SQVTM and CDR2 ANQGSEA. This receptor was taken from a human donor in a cohort sampled during active COVID-19. Sequences were obtained from peripheral blood. This chain links TRBV29-1 with TRBJ2-7; tentative D call: TRBD1 (6 bases). CDR3: CSVRLPRGEQYF. The CDR3 DNA follows: TGCAGCGTTAGACTTCCGAGGGGGGAGCAGTACTTC.